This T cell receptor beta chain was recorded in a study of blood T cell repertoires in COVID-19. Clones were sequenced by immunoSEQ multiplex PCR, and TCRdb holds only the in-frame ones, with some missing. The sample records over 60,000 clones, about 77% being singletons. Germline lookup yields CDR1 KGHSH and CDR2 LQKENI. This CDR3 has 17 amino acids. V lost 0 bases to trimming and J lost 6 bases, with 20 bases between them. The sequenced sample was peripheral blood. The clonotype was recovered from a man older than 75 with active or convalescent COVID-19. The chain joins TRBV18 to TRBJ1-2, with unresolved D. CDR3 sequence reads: CASSPPSAAAGSHGYTF. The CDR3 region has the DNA TGTGCCAGCTCACCACCTTCCGCTGCGGCTGGTTCCCATGGCTACACCTTC.